These T cell receptor beta chains were read from a single sample in a study of PD-1 blockade in classical Hodgkin lymphoma. Assay: immunoSEQ multiplex PCR; the TCRdb copy retains only in-frame clones and omits some. This repertoire shows more than 85,000 clones, approximately 91% found once; its top ten account for around 2.4%. Material: peripheral blood mononuclear cells (PBMCs), obtained before the second cycle of nivolumab. The source is a human donor with classical Hodgkin lymphoma. CDR3s include the opening cysteine and the closing phenylalanine or tryptophan. A D gene is named only where the DNA matches it firmly. Size is stated for part of the rows, as once, few or many counts, or as a class when the clone is expanded.

CDR3 protein,CDR3 DNA,J gene,clone size,V gene,D gene
CASSPGQGTDTQYF,TGTGCCAGCAGCCCGGGACAGGGCACAGATACGCAGTATTTT,TRBJ2-3,.,TRBV5-8,TRBD1
CASSFLAAREKLFF,TGTGCCAGCAGTTTTCTGGCGGCCCGTGAAAAACTGTTTTTT,TRBJ1-4,few,TRBV28,.
CASSLRATDTETQYF,TGTGCCAGCAGTTTGCGGGCAACAGATACGGAGACCCAGTACTTC,TRBJ2-5,.,TRBV27,.
CASSLVVQETQYF,TGTGCCAGCAGCTTAGTGGTACAAGAGACCCAGTACTTC,TRBJ2-5,.,TRBV7-6,.
CASSLGLAGAGELFF,TGTGCCAGCAGCTTAGGACTAGCGGGAGCCGGGGAGCTGTTTTTT,TRBJ2-2,.,TRBV13,TRBD2
CASSRRTSGDDSGANVLTF,TGCGCCAGCAGCCGCCGGACTAGCGGGGACGACTCTGGGGCCAACGTCCTGACTTTC,TRBJ2-6,.,TRBV4-1,TRBD2
CASSLDATGVRNEKLFF,TGCGCCAGCAGCTTGGACGCGACAGGGGTTCGAAATGAAAAACTGTTTTTT,TRBJ1-4,.,TRBV5-1,TRBD1
CASSWENGQARNQPQHF,TGTGCCAGCAGTTGGGAAAACGGACAGGCCCGGAATCAGCCCCAGCATTTT,TRBJ1-5,.,TRBV28,TRBD1
CASSIVTRPHTQYF,TGTGCCAGTAGTATAGTCACCAGACCGCATACGCAGTATTTT,TRBJ2-3,.,TRBV19,.
CASRETDTQYF,TGTGCCAGCAGAGAGACGGATACGCAGTATTTT,TRBJ2-3,.,TRBV2,.
CASSRYRADTGELFF,TGTGCCAGCAGCCGTTACAGGGCGGACACCGGGGAGCTGTTTTTT,TRBJ2-2,.,TRBV5-5,.
CASSISLAGGNNEQFF,TGTGCTAGCAGCATCTCGCTAGCGGGAGGGAATAATGAGCAGTTCTTC,TRBJ2-1,.,TRBV7-7,TRBD2
CASSFAQYNEQFF,TGTGCCAGCAGTTTTGCCCAATACAATGAGCAGTTCTTC,TRBJ2-1,.,TRBV27,.
CASSLVVGVTYNEQFF,TGCGCCAGCAGCTTGGTGGTGGGAGTCACCTACAATGAGCAGTTCTTC,TRBJ2-1,.,TRBV5-1,.
CASSLDRGPETQYF,TGTGCCAGCAGCTTAGACAGGGGGCCAGAGACCCAGTACTTC,TRBJ2-5,once,TRBV11-1,TRBD1
CASSWAVGLLYEQYF,TGTGCCAGCAGTTGGGCCGTGGGCTTACTCTACGAGCAGTACTTC,TRBJ2-7,.,TRBV6-5,.
CASSLSRGGGKLFF,TGTGCCAGCAGCTTAAGCCGTGGCGGGGGAAAACTGTTTTTT,TRBJ1-4,.,TRBV11-2,.
CASSLGANLWTEKLFF,TGTGCCAGCAGCTTAGGTGCCAACCTCTGGACCGAAAAACTGTTTTTT,TRBJ1-4,.,TRBV11-2,.
CASRQGSTNTEAFF,TGTGCCAGCAGACAGGGATCTACGAACACTGAAGCTTTCTTT,TRBJ1-1,.,TRBV6-4,.
CASSPPTGGNYGYTF,TGTGCCAGCAGTCCTCCGACGGGGGGTAACTATGGCTACACCTTC,TRBJ1-2,.,TRBV28,.
CASRVGRGLAGGKEVYEQYF,TGTGCCAGCAGGGTTGGCCGGGGACTAGCGGGAGGTAAGGAAGTCTACGAGCAGTACTTC,TRBJ2-7,.,TRBV27,TRBD2
CATSGTSGSTDTQYF,TGTGCCACATCCGGGACTAGCGGGAGCACAGATACGCAGTATTTT,TRBJ2-3,.,TRBV6-4,TRBD2
CASGLAFTEAFF,TGTGCCAGCGGCCTGGCTTTCACTGAAGCTTTCTTT,TRBJ1-1,.,TRBV7-2,.
CAPRTASTDTQYF,TGTGCCCCCAGGACAGCTAGCACAGATACGCAGTATTTT,TRBJ2-3,.,TRBV2,.
CASSFFRLSSGNTIYF,TGTGCCAGCAGCTTCTTTCGTCTGAGCTCTGGAAACACCATATATTTT,TRBJ1-3,.,TRBV5-6,.
CASSQAGRPYNEQFF,TGTGCCAGCAGCCAAGCCGGGCGGCCCTACAATGAGCAGTTCTTC,TRBJ2-1,once,TRBV28,.
CASSLRGGRTDTQYF,TGTGCCAGCAGCTTGAGGGGGGGGCGCACAGATACGCAGTATTTT,TRBJ2-3,.,TRBV5-4,.
CASSIVSGITDTQYF,TGTGCCAGTAGTATAGTTAGCGGGATCACAGATACGCAGTATTTT,TRBJ2-3,.,TRBV19,TRBD2
CASSIEAHRGRRPGELFF,TGTGCCAGTAGTATCGAGGCCCACAGGGGAAGGAGGCCCGGGGAGCTGTTTTTT,TRBJ2-2,.,TRBV19,TRBD1
CASSSGLGEKLFF,TGTGCCAGCAGTTCAGGGTTGGGAGAAAAACTGTTTTTT,TRBJ1-4,once,TRBV6-5,.
CASSVLTGGGGELFF,TGTGCCAGCAGTGTTTTAACAGGAGGAGGCGGGGAGCTGTTTTTT,TRBJ2-2,.,TRBV2,.
CASRYTDRKGSGELFF,TGCGCCAGCAGATATACCGACAGGAAGGGGTCCGGGGAGCTGTTTTTT,TRBJ2-2,once,TRBV5-1,.
CASGLELGRGTDTQYF,TGTGCTAGTGGACTGGAGTTGGGACGGGGCACAGATACGCAGTATTTT,TRBJ2-3,.,TRBV12-5,.
CASRPLGATYEQYF,TGTGCCAGCAGACCCCTCGGGGCCACCTACGAGCAGTACTTC,TRBJ2-7,.,TRBV6-6,.
CASSMGLAFPGELFF,TGTGCCAGTAGTATGGGTCTAGCATTTCCGGGGGAGCTGTTTTTT,TRBJ2-2,.,TRBV19,.
CATYSGSPYNEQFF,TGTGCCACCTATAGCGGGAGCCCTTACAATGAGCAGTTCTTC,TRBJ2-1,.,TRBV27,TRBD2
CASSETGNTEAFF,TGTGCCAGCAGCGAGACAGGGAACACTGAAGCTTTCTTT,TRBJ1-1,.,TRBV9,.
CASSQDRGDGYTF,TGTGCCAGCAGCCAAGATCGGGGGGATGGCTACACCTTC,TRBJ1-2,.,TRBV14,.
CASRNDRGGTDTQYF,TGTGCCAGCAGAAATGACAGGGGCGGCACAGATACGCAGTATTTT,TRBJ2-3,.,TRBV6-1,TRBD1
CASSGPTGTGTYEQYF,TGTGCCAGCAGTGGTCCTACCGGGACAGGGACCTACGAGCAGTACTTC,TRBJ2-7,.,TRBV6-1,TRBD1
CASSLALSPDRVKNTEAFF,TGTGCCAGCAGTTTAGCCCTTTCCCCGGACAGGGTAAAGAACACTGAAGCTTTCTTT,TRBJ1-1,.,TRBV28,TRBD1
CSAKGTAFF,TGCAGTGCTAAAGGAACGGCTTTCTTT,TRBJ1-1,few,TRBV20-1,.
CASSFNLGRTSGDYTYEQYF,TGTGCCAGCAGTTTCAACCTGGGGAGGACTAGCGGAGACTACACCTACGAGCAGTACTTC,TRBJ2-7,.,TRBV28,TRBD2
CASSTLAGTGGNEQYF,TGTGCCAGTAGTACCCTAGCCGGGACAGGGGGTAACGAGCAGTACTTC,TRBJ2-7,.,TRBV19,TRBD1
CASPMGRQETQYF,TGTGCCAGCCCCATGGGACGGCAAGAGACCCAGTACTTC,TRBJ2-5,once,TRBV9,.
CASSPQGYEQYF,TGCGCCAGCAGCCCTCAGGGTTACGAGCAGTACTTC,TRBJ2-7,.,TRBV5-1,.
CASSQSEEQFF,TGTGCCAGCAGCCAATCCGAGGAGCAGTTCTTC,TRBJ2-1,.,TRBV14,.
CASSPTRPMNTEAFF,TGTGCCAGCAGTCCGACTAGGCCTATGAACACTGAAGCTTTCTTT,TRBJ1-1,.,TRBV28,.
CASSLSRTGPAERSYEQYF,TGTGCCAGCAGTTTATCCCGGACAGGTCCGGCGGAACGCTCCTACGAGCAGTACTTC,TRBJ2-7,.,TRBV28,TRBD1
CASSKNPSNQPQHF,TGTGCCAGCAGCAAAAACCCTAGCAATCAGCCCCAGCATTTT,TRBJ1-5,.,TRBV21-1,.
CASSELGNEQYF,TGTGCCAGCAGTGAACTGGGAAACGAGCAGTACTTC,TRBJ2-7,.,TRBV2,.
CASSSTGTVQETQYF,TGTGCCAGCAGCTCGACTGGGACAGTACAAGAGACCCAGTACTTC,TRBJ2-5,.,TRBV7-2,TRBD1
CASRERLAGGPVGRNEQFF,TGTGCCAGCAGGGAGAGACTAGCGGGAGGCCCTGTCGGTCGGAATGAGCAGTTCTTC,TRBJ2-1,.,TRBV21-1,.
CAISELKSYNEQFF,TGTGCCATCAGTGAGTTGAAATCCTACAATGAGCAGTTCTTC,TRBJ2-1,.,TRBV10-3,.
CASSLTSGSNEQFF,TGTGCCAGCAGCTTGACTAGCGGGAGCAATGAGCAGTTCTTC,TRBJ2-1,once,TRBV5-4,TRBD2
CASSPELVYEQFF,TGTGCCAGCAGCCCCGAGCTGGTCTACGAGCAGTTCTTC,TRBJ2-1,.,TRBV7-8,.
CASSTVTPIDEQYF,TGTGCCAGCAGTACCGTGACTCCTATAGACGAGCAGTACTTC,TRBJ2-7,.,TRBV27,.
CASGYRDTTYEQYF,TGTGCTAGTGGTTACCGGGACACAACCTACGAGCAGTACTTC,TRBJ2-7,once,TRBV12-5,.